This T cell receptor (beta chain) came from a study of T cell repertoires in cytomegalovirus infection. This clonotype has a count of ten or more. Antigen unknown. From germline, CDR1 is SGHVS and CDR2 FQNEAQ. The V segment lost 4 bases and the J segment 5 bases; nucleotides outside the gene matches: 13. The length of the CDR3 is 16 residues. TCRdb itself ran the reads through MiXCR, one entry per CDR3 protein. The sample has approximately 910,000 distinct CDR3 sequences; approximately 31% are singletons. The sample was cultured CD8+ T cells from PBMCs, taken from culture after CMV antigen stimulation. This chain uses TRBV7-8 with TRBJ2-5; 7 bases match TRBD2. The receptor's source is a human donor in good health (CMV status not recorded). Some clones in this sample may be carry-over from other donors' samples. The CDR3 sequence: CASSSAFLGGGETQYF. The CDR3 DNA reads TGTGCCAGCAGCTCAGCCTTTTTGGGCGGGGGTGAGACCCAGTACTTC.